Detailed here is one T cell receptor beta chain. The antigen is undetermined. The protocol was immunoSEQ multiplex PCR, while the TCRdb copy is restricted to in-frame clones and leaves out a portion. The sample includes 80,000 to 95,000 clones, approximately 86% of them seen just once. This sample stems from a study of OX40 agonist ivuxolimab in advanced cancers. Study background: The dose-escalation cohort had hepatocellular carcinoma, melanoma, renal cell or head and neck cancer. Study results and caveats: In general, CD8+ T cells held more expanded clones than CD4+ did, on average.

The V gene end was trimmed by 5 bases and the J gene end by 5 bases; junction bases not matched to a gene: 8. The CDR3 loop spans 15 amino acids. In germline, CDR1 is SGHRS, CDR2 YFSETQ. This specimen consisted of CD4+ or CD8+ T cells sorted from blood, obtained in a trial of the OX40 agonist ivuxolimab. The rearrangement uses TRBV5-1 and TRBJ2-3; 10 bases agree with TRBD2. The TCR was taken from an adult with an advanced solid tumor such as melanoma, head and neck, liver or kidney cancer. The CDR3 is CASRSGGAVGDTQYF. The CDR3 bases are TGCGCCAGCAGAAGCGGGGGGGCCGTAGGAGATACGCAGTATTTT.